The 21 T cell receptor beta chains in this list originate from one sample, sequenced in a study of cytomegalovirus exposure and HLA in healthy donors (dated 2017 in TCRdb). Library preparation employed the immunoSEQ multiplex PCR assay. For the multiplex PCR, a mixture combining 60 forward primers for TCR Vbeta segments and 13 reverse primers for TCR Jbeta segments was used. TCRdb retrieved this table from immuneACCESS and kept in-frame rearrangements only. Not all clones are present; in checked studies, unresolved V genes account for under half, and no reason is known for the remainder. Here the sample has 150,000 to 200,000 clones; roughly 80% occur a single time. About 2.1% of the sample is held by the ten biggest clonotypes. The source material was PBMCs. The receptors derive from a female donor in good health and CMV-seronegative.

The gene calls are TRBV5-1 and TRBJ2-2, with a tentative D call TRBD2 (5 bases). V lost 6 bases, J lost 1 base, and 7 bases lay in between. Germline V gene data show CDR1 as SGHRS and CDR2 as YFSETQ. The CDR3 loop spans 13 amino acids. The CDR3 DNA sequence: TGCGCCAGCAATGAGGGGAACACCGGGGAGCTGTTTTTT. Amino acid sequence: CASNEGNTGELFF.

The chain uses TRBV5-1 and TRBJ2-7; 9 positions match TRBD2. This CDR3 spans 15 amino acids. CDR1 SGHRS and CDR2 YFSETQ come from the germline V gene. The trim removed 4 bases at V and 7 bases at J, leaving 12 bases unmatched. The CDR3 spells CASSIRGRGGSEQYF. The CDR3 coding sequence is TGCGCCAGCAGCATCCGTGGGCGGGGGGGCAGTGAGCAGTACTTC.

The genes are TRBV7-6 and TRBJ2-7, with D perhaps TRBD1 (6 bases). V dropped 1 base and J dropped 0 bases, with 10 bases sitting between them. Germline loops: CDR1 SGHVS, CDR2 FNYEAQ. The CDR3 covers 15 residues. The CDR3 nucleotides are TGTGCCAGCAGCTTAGATGAGGGGGTCTCCTACGAGCAGTACTTC. It specifies CASSLDEGVSYEQYF. The full variable domain, completed using reference TRBV7-6 and TRBJ2-7, is GAGVSQSPRYKVTKRGQDVALRCDPISGHVSLYWYRQALGQGPEFLTYFNYEAQQDKSGLPNDRFSAERPEGSISTLTIQRTEQRDSAMYRCASSLDEGVSYEQYFGPGTRLTVT.

Of note for this clone: Since a far larger clone is one base different, this is likely a read error. This chain uses TRBV2 with TRBJ2-7; 8 bases agree with TRBD2. CDR1 and CDR2 from the germline V gene are SNHLY and FYNNEI. This CDR3 has 17 amino acids. CDR3 sequence: CASSGAQAGVIRYGQYF. CDR3 bases: TGTGCCAGCAGTGGGGCACAAGCGGGAGTTATCCGCTACGGGCAGTACTTC.

V is TRBV5-1 and J is TRBJ2-7; D gene ambiguous. Germline values: CDR1 SGHRS, CDR2 YFSETQ. The CDR3 sequence is 14 residues long. Trimming took 4 bases from V and 2 from J, leaving 13 bases between them. CDR3: CASSPRSGTYEQYF. CDR3 sequence (DNA): TGCGCCAGCAGCCCGCGGTCCGGAACCTACGAGCAGTACTTC.

The chain employs TRBV6-6 and TRBJ1-1; TRBD1 agrees at 9 bases. CDR1 and CDR2 from the germline V gene are MNHNY and SVGAGI (reference sequence). This CDR3 spans 16 amino acids. V lost 6 bases to trimming and J lost 6 bases; unmatched junction nucleotides: 14. CDR3 bases: TGTGCCAGCAGCCAACCCCCGAGACAGGGGGATCCTGAAGCTTTCTTT. It is translated as CASSQPPRQGDPEAFF.

This clone has only a few counts. The J gene is TRBJ1-6, the V gene TRBV30; the D is unclear. There are 14 residues in the CDR3. Germline lookup yields CDR1 GTSNPN and CDR2 SVGIG (reference sequence). V was clipped by 2 bases and J by 9 bases, with 14 bases between them. Written as DNA, the CDR3 is TGTGCCTGGAGTCCGGGTAGGCTCCCTTCACCCCTCCACTTT. As protein: CAWSPGRLPSPLHF.

This chain uses TRBV7-8 with TRBJ1-1, with D uncertain. Between the trimmed V and J ends, which lost 2 bases and 4 bases, there was a span of 8 bases. CDR1 is SGHVS, CDR2 FQNEAQ, per germline. The CDR3 sequence is 13 residues long. Here the CDR3 reads CASSLLPGTEAFF. The CDR3 coding sequence is TGTGCCAGCAGCTTATTACCCGGCACTGAAGCTTTCTTT.

This chain uses TRBV9 with TRBJ2-7, with 10 bases fitting TRBD2. Looked up from germline, CDR1 is SGDLS and CDR2 is YYNGEE. The CDR3 contains 15 residues. Trimming at V came to 4 bases and at J to 4 bases, leaving 8 bases not matched to a gene. In DNA, the CDR3 is TGTGCCAGCAGCTCCTCTCCGACTAGCGGGTACGAGCAGTACTTC. This codes for CASSSSPTSGYEQYF. The full variable domain, with the rest looked up from reference TRBV9 and TRBJ2-7, is DSGVTQTPKHLITATGQRVTLRCSPRSGDLSVYWYQQSLDQGLQFLIQYYNGEERAKGNILERFSAQQFPDLHSELNLSSLELGDSALYFCASSSSPTSGYEQYFGPGTRLTVT.

This clone is a singleton in its sample. The chain links TRBV19 to TRBJ1-5; unclear D gene. From germline, CDR1 is LNHDA and CDR2 SQIVND (reference sequence). Trimming took 3 bases from V and 9 from J, leaving 15 bases between them. The length of the CDR3 is 14 residues. The CDR3, as DNA: TGTGCCAGTAGTATTAGGCGTAGCCTGACGCCCCAGCATTTT. Amino acid sequence: CASSIRRSLTPQHF.

The gene calls are TRBV7-9 and TRBJ1-2, with TRBD1 as a possible D gene (5 bases). The V end lost 5 bases, the J end lost 8 bases, and 24 bases lay between the germline ends. CDR3 length: 16 amino acids. Germline values: CDR1 SEHNR, CDR2 FQNEAQ (reference sequence). CDR3 DNA sequence: TGTGCCAGCAGCCTCTCCCTCGGGGGATCCCTCCGGGGCTACACCTTC. Translation: CASSLSLGGSLRGYTF.

The chain is built from TRBV19 and TRBJ2-3; 8 nucleotides agree with TRBD2. The V segment lost 5 bases and the J segment 4 bases; nucleotides outside the gene matches: 11. This CDR3 comprises 16 residues. CDR1 and CDR2 (germline): LNHDA, SQIVND (reference sequence). This CDR3 is CASSGGFSGSADTQYF. Written as DNA, the CDR3 is TGTGCCAGTAGTGGGGGTTTCAGCGGGAGTGCAGATACGCAGTATTTT.

Details on this clone: Other DNA sequences of this sample code for an identical CDR3. The genes are TRBV30 and TRBJ1-5, with no clear D. The V end was cut by 1 base, the J end by 2 bases, with 6 bases between. This CDR3 has 13 amino acids. Looked up from germline, CDR1 is GTSNPN and CDR2 is SVGIG (reference sequence). CDR3 nucleotides: TGTGCCTGGAGTGGGAGAGGCAATCAGCCCCAGCATTTT. It translates to CAWSGRGNQPQHF.

The rearrangement joins TRBV2 to TRBJ1-3; possible D gene TRBD1, 6 bases. The CDR3 covers 15 residues. V was pared by 6 bases and J by 2 bases, with 14 bases between. Germline CDR1 reads SNHLY; CDR2 reads FYNNEI. CDR3 region: CASSVARTAGNTIYF. The CDR3 bases are TGTGCCAGCAGCGTCGCTCGGACAGCTGGAAACACCATATATTTT.

The rearrangement joins TRBV5-6 to TRBJ1-1; D remains ambiguous. The CDR3 is made up of 14 amino acids. Trimming removed 0 bases from V and 1 base from J, with 7 bases in between. Germline V gene sequence: CDR1 SGHDT, CDR2 YYEEEE. CDR3 region: CASSLDPGNTEAFF. The CDR3 nucleotides read TGTGCCAGCAGCTTGGATCCGGGGAACACTGAAGCTTTCTTT.

In DNA, the CDR3 is TGTGCCATCAGTGATTTTGATAGCGGATACTACGAGCAGTACTTC. This sequence encodes CAISDFDSGYYEQYF. The chain is built from TRBV10-3 and TRBJ2-7; D possibly corresponds to TRBD2 (6 bases). V lost 3 bases and J lost 3, with 15 bases in between. This CDR3 is 15 amino acids long. CDR1 and CDR2 from the germline V gene are ENHRY and SYGVKD.

This rearrangement joins TRBV14 to TRBJ2-2; tentatively, D is TRBD2 (5 bases). Germline CDR1 reads SGHDN; CDR2 reads FVKESK. This CDR3 region has 17 residues. The V gene lost 0 bases and the J gene lost 0 bases, with 11 bases spanning the gap. The chain's CDR3 is CASSQEGGTSNTGELFF. As DNA, the CDR3 is TGTGCCAGCAGCCAAGAAGGAGGCACATCGAACACCGGGGAGCTGTTTTTT.

This clone was seen once. This chain connects TRBV18 to TRBJ1-2; 7 bases are a match to TRBD1. CDR3 size: 16 residues. Per the germline V gene, CDR1 is KGHSH and CDR2 is LQKENI. V dropped 0 bases and J dropped 3; count of bases not matched to a gene: 7. CDR3 residues: CASSPPKGASHYGYTF. The CDR3, as DNA: TGTGCCAGCTCACCACCGAAGGGGGCGAGTCACTATGGCTACACCTTC.

The rearrangement joins TRBV9 to TRBJ1-1; 8 bases agree with TRBD1. The CDR3 is made up of 15 amino acids. Trimming cost V 5 bases and J 3 bases; bases outside gene matches: 9. The V gene's germline CDR1 is SGDLS and CDR2 YYNGEE. DNA for the CDR3: TGTGCCAGCAGTATCTCAGGGGGCGGGGACACTGAAGCTTTCTTT. As protein: CASSISGGGDTEAFF.

The CDR3: CASSQDRTSGTSTDTQYF. The CDR3 DNA follows: TGTGCCAGCAGCCAAGACCGGACTAGCGGGACATCCACAGATACGCAGTATTTT. The chain couples TRBV4-2 to TRBJ2-3, with 12 bases that match TRBD2. The CDR3 totals 18 residues. V was clipped by 0 bases and J by 2 bases; unmatched bases: 6. Germline V gene sequence: CDR1 LGHNA, CDR2 YNFKEQ.

This rearrangement joins TRBV5-1 to TRBJ1-1; tentative D call: TRBD1 (5 bases). V lost 4 bases and J lost 4, with 20 bases in between. The CDR3 contains 16 residues. Germline V gives CDR1 SGHRS, CDR2 YFSETQ. The CDR3 loop reads CASSLQGEVGGTEAFF. The CDR3 DNA sequence: TGCGCCAGCAGCCTCCAAGGGGAAGTGGGGGGCACTGAAGCTTTCTTT. The full variable domain, in which reference TRBV5-1 and TRBJ1-1 provide the parts outside the CDR3, is KAGVTQTPRYLIKTRGQQVTLSCSPISGHRSVSWYQQTPGQGLQFLFEYFSETQRNKGNFPGRFSGRQFSNSRSEMNVSTLELGDSALYLCASSLQGEVGGTEAFFGQGTRLTVV.